The 27 T cell receptor beta chains below were found in one sample sequenced in a study of blood T cell repertoires in COVID-19. The assay was immunoSEQ multiplex PCR, and TCRdb's table has in-frame clones only and misses some. This sample has about 120,000 clones, with approximately 90% found just once. Sequenced material: peripheral blood. The receptors come from a human donor with acute or convalescent COVID-19. The donor label of this sample is uncertain.

The chain combines TRBV5-1 with TRBJ1-2, with 8 bases that match TRBD1. Germline-derived CDR1 and CDR2 are SGHRS and YFSETQ. The CDR3 consists of 13 residues. The V gene end was trimmed by 5 bases and the J gene end by 4 bases; junction bases not matched to a gene: 4. DNA for the CDR3: TGCGCCAGCAGAACAGGGGGATCCTATGGCTACACCTTC. Amino acid sequence: CASRTGGSYGYTF.

The chain carries TRBV19 and TRBJ1-2; possible D gene TRBD1, 6 bases. Germline V gene sequence: CDR1 LNHDA, CDR2 SQIVND (reference sequence). V was shortened by 5 bases and J by 3 bases, with 16 bases between the two germline ends. The CDR3 consists of 15 residues. The DNA for the CDR3 is TGTGCCAGTAGTCCCGGCAGGGGCGGTGACTATGGCTACACCTTC. It codes for CASSPGRGGDYGYTF.

The J gene is TRBJ2-5, the V gene TRBV13; TRBD1 aligns across 7 bases. The trim removed 4 bases at V and 3 bases at J, leaving 5 bases unmatched. The CDR3 totals 14 residues. Germline-derived CDR1 and CDR2 are PRHDT and FYEKMQ (reference sequence). The CDR3 DNA follows: TGTGCCAGCAGCTCGTCACAGGGGAAAGAGACCCAGTACTTC. It translates to CASSSSQGKETQYF.

This clone occurred once. This rearrangement joins TRBV12-3 or TRBV12-4 to TRBJ1-5; TRBD1 might be the D (6 bases). The V end lost 1 base, the J end lost 7 bases, and 8 bases lay between the germline ends. The CDR3 is 13 amino acids. This chain's CDR3 is CASSLDRDQPQHF. In nucleotides, the CDR3 is TGTGCCAGCAGTTTAGACAGGGACCAGCCCCAGCATTTT.

This sequence joins TRBV2 and TRBJ2-1; D uncertain. The CDR3 is 15 residues long. V lost 4 bases and J lost 1, with 11 bases in between. Germline CDR1 reads SNHLY; CDR2 reads FYNNEI. CDR3 residues: CASSVGALSYNEQFF. For the CDR3, the DNA is TGTGCCAGCAGTGTTGGAGCCCTTTCCTACAATGAGCAGTTCTTC.

CDR3 DNA sequence: TGTGCCAGCAGCCAACTAGGTGAGAACACTGAAGCTTTCTTT. Its protein is CASSQLGENTEAFF. V is TRBV3-1 (or the pseudogene TRBV3-2) and J is TRBJ1-1; D ambiguous. V was trimmed by 2 bases and J by 1 base, leaving 8 bases between them. Looked up from germline, CDR1 is LGHDT and CDR2 is YNNKEL (reference sequence). The CDR3 is made up of 14 amino acids.

The rearrangement uses TRBV7-2 and TRBJ1-6; TRBD1 matches 7 bases. V was pared by 4 bases and J by 10 bases, with 7 bases of the junction left unmatched. The CDR3 totals 14 residues. CDR1 is SGHTA, CDR2 FQGNSA, per germline. This CDR3 reads CASSWADRDSPLHF. For the CDR3, the DNA is TGTGCCAGCAGCTGGGCCGACAGGGACTCACCCCTCCACTTT.

The chain has TRBV12-3 or TRBV12-4 and TRBJ1-5, with 8 bases aligning to TRBD1. This CDR3 has 13 residues. The V segment lost 7 bases and the J segment 5 bases; nucleotides outside the gene matches: 4. The CDR3 region is CASTWTGYQPQHF. CDR3 in DNA: TGTGCCAGCACCTGGACAGGGTATCAGCCCCAGCATTTT.

The chain is built from TRBV3-1 (or the pseudogene TRBV3-2) and TRBJ2-1; TRBD2 matches 14 bases. The CDR3 spans 17 residues. V trimming: 5 bases; J trimming: 5 bases; junction bases outside the gene matches: 8. From germline, CDR1 is LGHDT and CDR2 YNNKEL (reference sequence). The CDR3 loop is CASSSRLAGGDHNEQFF. The CDR3 DNA sequence: TGTGCCAGCAGCTCGCGACTAGCGGGGGGGGACCACAATGAGCAGTTCTTC.

The J gene is TRBJ2-7, the V gene TRBV19; 8 bases align to TRBD2. V trimming: 3 bases; J trimming: 3 bases; junction bases outside the gene matches: 10. Germline lookup yields CDR1 LNHDA and CDR2 SQIVND (reference sequence). The CDR3 extends over 16 amino acids. CDR3 protein: CASSILCGRIHYEQYF. Here the CDR3 DNA reads TGTGCCAGTAGTATCCTTTGCGGGAGGATCCACTACGAGCAGTACTTC. The complete variable domain, with remaining parts taken from reference TRBV19 and TRBJ2-7, reads DGGITQSPKYLFRKEGQNVTLSCEQNLNHDAMYWYRQDPGQGLRLIYYSQIVNDFQKGDIAEGYSVSREKKESFPLTVTSAQKNPTAFYLCASSILCGRIHYEQYFGPGTRLTVT.

This CDR3 reads CASSVAAGNTIYF. The CDR3 DNA sequence: TGTGCCAGCAGCGTAGCTGCTGGAAACACCATATATTTT. The chain recombines TRBV9 with TRBJ1-3; no clear D. CDR1 and CDR2 (germline): SGDLS, YYNGEE. There are 13 residues in the CDR3. Trimming shortened V by 0 bases and J by 2 bases, and 3 bases separated the two germline ends.

This chain joins TRBV6-1 and TRBJ1-2, with 7 bases matching TRBD1. The CDR3 is 15 amino acids. Germline V CDR1 and CDR2: MNHNS, SASEGT. Trimming cost V 1 base and J 5 bases; bases outside gene matches: 7. The CDR3 region is CASSEGKTGRYGYTF. CDR3 in DNA: TGTGCCAGCAGTGAAGGAAAGACAGGGCGATATGGCTACACCTTC.

V and J are TRBV6-5 and TRBJ1-2, with D possibly TRBD1 on 6 matching bases. Trimming left V 3 bases short and J 4 bases short, with 12 bases between. CDR1 is MNHEY and CDR2 is SVGAGI in the germline V gene. This CDR3 has 14 amino acids. CDR3 DNA sequence: TGTGCCAGCAGTTATCGACAGGCAAGCTATGGCTACACCTTC. Protein sequence: CASSYRQASYGYTF.

The chain couples TRBV19 to TRBJ1-5; 9 bases align to TRBD1. V trimming: 6 bases; J trimming: 7 bases; junction bases outside the gene matches: 10. CDR3 length: 15 amino acids. From germline, CDR1 is LNHDA and CDR2 SQIVND (reference sequence). In DNA form, the CDR3 reads TGTGCCAGTAGCTTGGGACAGGGTGTATTGCAGCCCCAGCATTTT. Protein sequence: CASSLGQGVLQPQHF.

The rearrangement uses TRBV6-5 and TRBJ1-4, with TRBD1 matching 10 bases. This CDR3 region has 13 residues. Germline assignment: CDR1 MNHEY and CDR2 SVGAGI. The V gene end was trimmed by 6 bases and the J gene end by 7 bases; junction bases not matched to a gene: 2. CDR3 bases: TGTGCCAGCAGGGGGACAGGGGTTGAAAAACTGTTTTTT. Amino acid sequence: CASRGTGVEKLFF.

The chain uses TRBV25-1 and TRBJ1-2; D not resolved. V was clipped by 3 bases and J by 6 bases, with 11 bases between them. Germline assignment: CDR1 MGHDK and CDR2 SYGVNS. This CDR3 region has 13 residues. CDR3 DNA sequence: TGTGCCAGCAGTGACCCCTACCACGATGGCTACACCTTC. It codes for CASSDPYHDGYTF.

A single count supports this clone. The CDR3 here is CASTRDSRNTEAFF. CDR3 DNA: TGTGCCAGCACTAGGGACAGCCGGAACACTGAAGCTTTCTTT. The V and J genes are TRBV6-5 and TRBJ1-1; 7 positions match TRBD1. V lost 7 bases to trimming and J lost 1 base; unmatched junction nucleotides: 6. The CDR3 is 14 amino acids. From germline, CDR1 is MNHEY and CDR2 SVGAGI.

This chain uses TRBV28 with TRBJ2-1; 11 bases map to TRBD2. Trimming at V came to 5 bases and at J to 3 bases, leaving 0 bases not matched to a gene. This CDR3 region has 14 residues. The germline V gene encodes CDR1 MDHEN and CDR2 SYDVKM. CDR3 region: CASSTSGSYNEQFF. CDR3 sequence (DNA): TGTGCCAGCAGTACTAGCGGGAGCTACAATGAGCAGTTCTTC.

The CDR3 here is CAWRGGQGMNEKLFF. CDR3 nucleotides: TGTGCCTGGAGGGGGGGACAGGGGATGAATGAAAAACTGTTTTTT. The V and J genes are TRBV30 and TRBJ1-4; 10 bases fit TRBD1. V was pared by 3 bases and J by 5 bases, with 6 bases of the junction left unmatched. The germline V gene has CDR1 GTSNPN and CDR2 SVGIG (reference sequence). This CDR3 has 15 residues.

This chain links TRBV15 with TRBJ1-2; the D gene is possibly TRBD1 (6 bases). CDR3 length: 14 amino acids. The ends were cut back, 1 base at V and 6 bases at J, with 12 bases in the middle. The germline gives CDR1 LNHNV, CDR2 YYDKDF (reference sequence). The CDR3 loop reads CATSRATGSHGYTF. The CDR3 nucleotides are TGTGCCACCAGCAGAGCCACAGGGTCTCATGGCTACACCTTC.

The chain combines TRBV5-4 with TRBJ2-6, with TRBD1 matching 8 bases. The CDR3 totals 17 residues. J was trimmed by 0 bases and V by 4 bases; bases with no gene match: 6. CDR1 and CDR2 from the germline V gene are SGHNT and YYREEE (reference sequence). The CDR3 DNA is TGTGCCAGCAGCCCCCCGGGACAGGCCTCTGGGGCCAACGTCCTGACTTTC. It yields the protein CASSPPGQASGANVLTF. Together with reference TRBV5-4 and TRBJ2-6, the CDR3 gives the full variable domain: ETGVTQSPTHLIKTRGQQVTLRCSSQSGHNTVSWYQQALGQGPQFIFQYYREEENGRGNFPPRFSGLQFPNYSSELNVNALELDDSALYLCASSPPGQASGANVLTFGAGSRLTVL.

The chain carries TRBV5-1 and TRBJ2-2; D might be TRBD2 (6 bases). Trimming removed 2 bases from V and 3 bases from J, with 11 bases in between. This CDR3 spans 15 amino acids. CDR1 is SGHRS and CDR2 is YFSETQ in the germline V gene. The CDR3 nucleotides are TGCGCCAGCAGCTTTTTGCGGGGAGACACCGGGGAGCTGTTTTTT. This codes for CASSFLRGDTGELFF.

CDR3 in amino acids: CASSVGAGRGDTEAFF. As DNA, the CDR3 is TGTGCCAGCAGCGTAGGTGCCGGGAGGGGGGACACTGAAGCTTTCTTT. This chain links TRBV9 with TRBJ1-1; TRBD1 might be the D (6 bases). The CDR3 has 16 amino acids. V was shortened by 0 bases and J by 3 bases, with 15 bases between the two germline ends. Germline V gene sequence: CDR1 SGDLS, CDR2 YYNGEE.

The V call is TRBV2, the J call TRBJ1-5; D perhaps matches TRBD1 (5 bases). Trimming stripped 6 bases from V and 9 bases from J, with 15 bases between. The germline gives CDR1 SNHLY, CDR2 FYNNEI. The CDR3 loop spans 13 amino acids. The DNA of the CDR3 is TGTGCCAGCAGATTTGGGACTACGGTGCCCCAGCATTTT. Translation: CASRFGTTVPQHF. Variable domain in full (rest from reference TRBV2 and TRBJ1-5): EPEVTQTPSHQVTQMGQEVILRCVPISNHLYFYWYRQILGQKVEFLVSFYNNEISEKSEIFDDQFSVERPDGSNFTLKIRSTKLEDSAMYFCASRFGTTVPQHFGDGTRLSIL.

CDR3 DNA sequence: TGTGCCAGCTCATCGGAGGGGCAGGAGCAGTACTTC. Its translation: CASSSEGQEQYF. The genes are TRBV18 and TRBJ2-7, with TRBD2 as a possible D gene (6 bases). V gave up 5 bases and J gave up 7 bases, with 12 bases separating them. CDR1 and CDR2 from the germline V gene are KGHSH and LQKENI. The CDR3 totals 12 residues.

This chain links TRBV6-6 with TRBJ2-3, with a tentative D call TRBD1 (5 bases). Germline CDR1 and CDR2: MNHNY and SVGAGI (reference sequence). V lost 2 bases to trimming and J lost 5 bases, with 17 bases between them. This CDR3 spans 16 amino acids. CDR3 in amino acids: CASSYGALTTGDTQYF. Written as DNA, the CDR3 is TGTGCCAGCAGTTACGGGGCACTTACGACGGGAGATACGCAGTATTTT.

This clone has only one observation. J is TRBJ1-1 and V is TRBV18, with D tentatively TRBD1 (5 bases). Trimming took off 1 base at V and 0 bases at J, with 9 bases between the two ends. The CDR3 contains 15 residues. Looked up from germline, CDR1 is KGHSH and CDR2 is LQKENI. The DNA for the CDR3 is TGTGCCAGCTCACCACAGGACATTATGAACACTGAAGCTTTCTTT. The encoded protein is CASSPQDIMNTEAFF. Full variable domain (missing parts from reference TRBV18 and TRBJ1-1): NAGVMQNPRHLVRRRGQEARLRCSPMKGHSHVYWYRQLPEEGLKFMVYLQKENIIDESGMPKERFSAEFPKEGPSILRIQQVVRGDSAAYFCASSPQDIMNTEAFFGQGTRLTVV.